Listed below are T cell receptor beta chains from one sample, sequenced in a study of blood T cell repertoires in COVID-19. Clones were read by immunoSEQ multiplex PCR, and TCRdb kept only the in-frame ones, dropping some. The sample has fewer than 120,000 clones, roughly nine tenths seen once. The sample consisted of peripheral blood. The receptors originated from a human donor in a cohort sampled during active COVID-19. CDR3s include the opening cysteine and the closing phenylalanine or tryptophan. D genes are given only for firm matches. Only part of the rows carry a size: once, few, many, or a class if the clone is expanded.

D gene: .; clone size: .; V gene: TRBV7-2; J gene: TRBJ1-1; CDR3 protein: CASSIEVSNTEAFF; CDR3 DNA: TGTGCCAGCAGCATCGAGGTCAGCAACACTGAAGCTTTCTTT
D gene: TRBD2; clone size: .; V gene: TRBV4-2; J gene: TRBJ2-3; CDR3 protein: CASSQGLAGGPRTDTQYF; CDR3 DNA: TGTGCCAGCAGCCAAGGACTAGCGGGGGGGCCCCGCACAGATACGCAGTATTTT
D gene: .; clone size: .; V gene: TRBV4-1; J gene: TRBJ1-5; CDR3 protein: CASSAQQDNQPQHF; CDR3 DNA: TGCGCCAGCAGCGCACAACAGGATAATCAGCCCCAGCATTTT
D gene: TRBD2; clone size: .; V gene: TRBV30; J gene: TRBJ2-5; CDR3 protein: CAWSVAGNQETQYF; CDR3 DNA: TGTGCCTGGAGTGTAGCGGGGAACCAAGAGACCCAGTACTTC
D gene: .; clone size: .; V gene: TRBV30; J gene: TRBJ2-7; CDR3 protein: CAWSVSGSYEQYF; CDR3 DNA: TGTGCCTGGAGTGTATCAGGTTCCTACGAGCAGTACTTC
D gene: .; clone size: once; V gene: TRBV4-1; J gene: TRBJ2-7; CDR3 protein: CASSQATGQFFYEQYF; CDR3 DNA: TGCGCCAGCAGCCAGGCAACAGGACAATTTTTCTACGAGCAGTACTTC
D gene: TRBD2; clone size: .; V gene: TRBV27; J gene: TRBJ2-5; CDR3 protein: CASRSGVPSETQYF; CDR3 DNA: TGTGCCAGCCGGAGCGGGGTCCCCTCAGAGACCCAGTACTTC
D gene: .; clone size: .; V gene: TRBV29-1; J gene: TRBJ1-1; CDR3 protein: CSVGYSETEAFF; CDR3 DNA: TGCAGCGTTGGCTACTCGGAGACTGAAGCTTTCTTT
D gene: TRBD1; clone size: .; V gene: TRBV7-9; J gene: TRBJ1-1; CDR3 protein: CASSTGQGARNTEAFF; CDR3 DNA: TGTGCCAGCAGCACGGGACAGGGGGCGCGTAACACTGAAGCTTTCTTT
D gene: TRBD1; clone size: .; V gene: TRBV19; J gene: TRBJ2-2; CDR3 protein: CASSIANRGTGELFF; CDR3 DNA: TGTGCCAGTAGTATAGCTAACAGGGGAACCGGGGAGCTGTTTTTT
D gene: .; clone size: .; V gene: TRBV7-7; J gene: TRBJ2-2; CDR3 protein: CASSFSHDSRTGELFF; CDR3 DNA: TGTGCTAGCAGCTTTTCGCATGACAGTCGCACCGGGGAGCTGTTTTTT
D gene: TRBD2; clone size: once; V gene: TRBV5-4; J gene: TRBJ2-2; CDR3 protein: CASSPRGAGGRTGELFF; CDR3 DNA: TGTGCCAGCAGCCCTCGCGGAGCGGGGGGAAGGACCGGGGAGCTGTTTTTT
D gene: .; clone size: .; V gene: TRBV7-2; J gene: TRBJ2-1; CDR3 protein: CASSKSGGLVNEQFF; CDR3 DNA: TGTGCCAGCAGCAAGTCGGGGGGCCTCGTCAATGAGCAGTTCTTC
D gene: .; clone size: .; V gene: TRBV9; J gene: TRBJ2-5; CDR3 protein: CASSVGRELETQYF; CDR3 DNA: TGTGCCAGCAGCGTAGGACGGGAGCTAGAGACCCAGTACTTC
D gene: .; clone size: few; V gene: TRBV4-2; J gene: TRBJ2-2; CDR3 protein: CASSFRGGGAGGTGELFF; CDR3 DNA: TGTGCCAGCAGCTTCCGTGGAGGAGGCGCAGGTGGCACCGGGGAGCTGTTTTTT
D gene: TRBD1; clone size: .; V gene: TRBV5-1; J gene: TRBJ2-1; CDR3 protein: CASSVTGASYNEQFF; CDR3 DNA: TGCGCCAGCAGCGTTACAGGGGCCTCCTACAATGAGCAGTTCTTC
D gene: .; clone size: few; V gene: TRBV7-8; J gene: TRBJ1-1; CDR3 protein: CASSLVWGENTEAFF; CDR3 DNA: TGTGCCAGCAGCTTAGTGTGGGGGGAGAACACTGAAGCTTTCTTT
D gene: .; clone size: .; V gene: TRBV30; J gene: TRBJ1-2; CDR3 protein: CACTGRWGIYTF; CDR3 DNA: TGTGCCTGTACGGGGAGGTGGGGGATCTACACCTTC
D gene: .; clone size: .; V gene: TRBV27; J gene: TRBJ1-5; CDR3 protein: CASSFGGFSNQPQHF; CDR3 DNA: TGTGCCAGCAGTTTTGGGGGGTTTAGCAATCAGCCCCAGCATTTT
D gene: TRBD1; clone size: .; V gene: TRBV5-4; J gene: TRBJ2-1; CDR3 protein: CASSSGQGHYNEQFF; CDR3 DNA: TGTGCCAGCAGCTCGGGACAGGGACACTACAATGAGCAGTTCTTC
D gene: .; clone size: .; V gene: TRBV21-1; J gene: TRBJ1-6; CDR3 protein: CASTPRGVPRSSPLHF; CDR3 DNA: TGTGCCAGCACCCCACGGGGGGTACCAAGGAGTTCACCCCTCCACTTT
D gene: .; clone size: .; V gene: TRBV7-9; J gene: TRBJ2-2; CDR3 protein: CASSSDSPRTGELFF; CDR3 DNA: TGTGCCAGCAGCAGCGACAGCCCCCGCACCGGGGAGCTGTTTTTT
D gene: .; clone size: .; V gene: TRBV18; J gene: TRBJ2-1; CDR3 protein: CASSPQQFRGSSYNEQFF; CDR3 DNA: TGTGCCAGCTCACCGCAACAGTTTAGGGGATCCTCCTACAATGAGCAGTTCTTC
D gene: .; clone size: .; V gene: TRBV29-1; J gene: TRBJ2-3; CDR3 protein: CSVEKGPRHTDTQYF; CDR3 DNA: TGCAGCGTTGAAAAGGGGCCTCGCCACACAGATACGCAGTATTTT
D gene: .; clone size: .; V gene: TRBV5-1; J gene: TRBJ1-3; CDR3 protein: CASSLVAPPAGPGNTIYF; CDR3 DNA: TGCGCCAGCAGCTTGGTGGCCCCCCCCGCGGGGCCTGGAAACACCATATATTTT
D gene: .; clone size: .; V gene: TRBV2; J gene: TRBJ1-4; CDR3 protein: CASSDYGVGEKLFF; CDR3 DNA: TGTGCCAGCAGTGACTACGGGGTGGGCGAAAAACTGTTTTTT
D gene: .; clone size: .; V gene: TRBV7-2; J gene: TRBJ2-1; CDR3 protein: CASSLGPPSGLYNEQFF; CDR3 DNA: TGTGCCAGCAGCTTAGGGCCCCCGAGCGGATTGTACAATGAGCAGTTCTTC
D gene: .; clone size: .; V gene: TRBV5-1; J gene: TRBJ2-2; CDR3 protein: CASSARTPFTGELFF; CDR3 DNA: TGCGCCAGCAGCGCCAGGACACCCTTCACCGGGGAGCTGTTTTTT
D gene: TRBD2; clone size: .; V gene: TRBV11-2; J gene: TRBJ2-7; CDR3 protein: CASLGTSGGRSSYEQYF; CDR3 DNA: TGTGCCAGCCTCGGGACTAGCGGGGGTCGCAGCTCCTACGAGCAGTACTTC
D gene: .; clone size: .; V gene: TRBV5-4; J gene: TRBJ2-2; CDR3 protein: CASSTPSAMSATGELFF; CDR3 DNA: TGTGCCAGCAGCACACCTAGCGCGATGTCGGCCACCGGGGAGCTGTTTTTT
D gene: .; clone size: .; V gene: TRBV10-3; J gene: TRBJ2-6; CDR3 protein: CAISGGTEGLSGANVLTF; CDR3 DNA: TGTGCCATCAGTGGAGGGACCGAGGGACTCTCTGGGGCCAACGTCCTGACTTTC
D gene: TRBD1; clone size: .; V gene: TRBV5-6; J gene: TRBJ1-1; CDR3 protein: CASSLLDRENTEAFF; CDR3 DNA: TGTGCCAGCAGCTTGCTGGACAGGGAGAACACTGAAGCTTTCTTT
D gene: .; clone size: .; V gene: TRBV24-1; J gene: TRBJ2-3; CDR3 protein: CATGGQGTDTQYF; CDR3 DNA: TGTGCCACCGGCGGCCAAGGCACAGATACGCAGTATTTT
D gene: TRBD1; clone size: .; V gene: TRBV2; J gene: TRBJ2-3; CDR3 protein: CASSLQGFSTDTQYF; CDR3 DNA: TGTGCCAGCAGTCTACAGGGGTTTAGCACAGATACGCAGTATTTT
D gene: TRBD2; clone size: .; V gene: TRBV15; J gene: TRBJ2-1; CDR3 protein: CATSRAKWRGEYNEQFF; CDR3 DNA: TGTGCCACCAGCAGAGCAAAGTGGCGGGGGGAGTACAATGAGCAGTTCTTC
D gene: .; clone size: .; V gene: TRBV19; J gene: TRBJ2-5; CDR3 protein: CASSTGGQSSRYF; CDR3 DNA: TGTGCCAGTAGTACAGGCGGACAGTCTTCGAGGTACTTC
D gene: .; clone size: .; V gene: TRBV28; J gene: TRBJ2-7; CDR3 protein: CASSLYRGIGFHEQYF; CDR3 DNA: TGTGCCAGCAGTTTATATCGTGGTATCGGGTTCCACGAGCAGTACTTC
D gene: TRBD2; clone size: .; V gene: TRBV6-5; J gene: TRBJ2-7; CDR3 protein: CASSRKSSGDYEQYF; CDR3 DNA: TGTGCCAGCAGTAGGAAGAGTAGCGGGGACTACGAGCAGTACTTC
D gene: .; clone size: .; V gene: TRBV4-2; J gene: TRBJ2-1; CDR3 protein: CASSQDRVALYEQFF; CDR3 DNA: TGTGCCAGCAGCCAAGATCGAGTAGCTTTATATGAGCAGTTCTTC
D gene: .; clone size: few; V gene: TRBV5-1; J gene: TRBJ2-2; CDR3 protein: CASTETGTNTGELFF; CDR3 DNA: TGCGCCAGCACAGAGACAGGAACGAACACCGGGGAGCTGTTTTTT
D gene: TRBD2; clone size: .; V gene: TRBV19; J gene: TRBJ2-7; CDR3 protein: CASSIYAGGIHEQYF; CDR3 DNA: TGTGCCAGTAGTATATATGCGGGAGGGATACACGAGCAGTACTTC
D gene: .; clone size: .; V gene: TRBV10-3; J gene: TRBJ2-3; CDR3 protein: CAISETATSTDTQYF; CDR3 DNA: TGTGCCATCAGTGAAACAGCCACTAGCACAGATACGCAGTATTTT
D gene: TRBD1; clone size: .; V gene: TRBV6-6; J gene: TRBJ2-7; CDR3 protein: CASIIGTGISYEQYF; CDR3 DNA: TGTGCCAGCATTATCGGGACAGGGATTTCCTACGAGCAGTACTTC
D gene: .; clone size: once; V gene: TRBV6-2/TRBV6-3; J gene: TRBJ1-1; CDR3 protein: CASSGGFENTEAFF; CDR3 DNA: TGTGCCAGCAGTGGGGGGTTTGAGAACACTGAAGCTTTCTTT
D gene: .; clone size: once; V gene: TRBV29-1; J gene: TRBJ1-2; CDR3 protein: CSVFQRNYGYTF; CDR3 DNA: TGCAGCGTTTTCCAGCGAAACTATGGCTACACCTTC
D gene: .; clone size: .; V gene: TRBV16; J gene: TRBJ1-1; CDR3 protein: CASSPRRGLNTEAFF; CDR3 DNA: TGTGCCAGCAGCCCGAGGCGGGGATTGAACACTGAAGCTTTCTTT
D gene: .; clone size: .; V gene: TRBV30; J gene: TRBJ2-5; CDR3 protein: CAWSPQVEETQYF; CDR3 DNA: TGTGCCTGGAGTCCACAGGTAGAAGAGACCCAGTACTTC
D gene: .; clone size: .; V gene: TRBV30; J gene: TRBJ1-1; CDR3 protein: CAWSRQRNTEAFF; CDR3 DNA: TGTGCCTGGAGTAGACAGAGGAACACTGAAGCTTTCTTT
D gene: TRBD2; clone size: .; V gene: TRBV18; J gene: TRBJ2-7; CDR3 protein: CASSPPGRGVNDEQYF; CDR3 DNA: TGTGCCAGCTCACCACCGGGGAGGGGAGTAAACGACGAGCAGTACTTC
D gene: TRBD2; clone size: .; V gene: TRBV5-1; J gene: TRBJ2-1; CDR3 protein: CASSLGSGVYNEQFF; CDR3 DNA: TGCGCCAGCAGCTTGGGCAGCGGGGTCTACAATGAGCAGTTCTTC
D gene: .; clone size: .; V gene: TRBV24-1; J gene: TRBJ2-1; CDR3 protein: CATSDTYNEQFF; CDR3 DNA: TGTGCCACCAGTGACACCTACAATGAGCAGTTCTTC
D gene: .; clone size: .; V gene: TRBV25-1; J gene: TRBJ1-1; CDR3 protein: CASSEYGADTEAFF; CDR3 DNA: TGTGCCAGCAGTGAATACGGAGCGGACACTGAAGCTTTCTTT
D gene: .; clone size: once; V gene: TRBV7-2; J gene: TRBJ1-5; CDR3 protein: CASSLDGQLNQPQHF; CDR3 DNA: TGTGCCAGCAGCTTAGATGGGCAGCTTAATCAGCCCCAGCATTTT
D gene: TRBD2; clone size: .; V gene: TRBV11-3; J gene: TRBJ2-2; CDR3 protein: CASSRLADLNTGELFF; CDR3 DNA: TGTGCCAGCAGCCGACTAGCGGACCTGAACACCGGGGAGCTGTTTTTT
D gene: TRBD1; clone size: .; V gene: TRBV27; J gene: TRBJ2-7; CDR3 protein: CASRPGTGGREQYF; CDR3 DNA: TGTGCCAGCAGACCCGGGACAGGGGGTCGCGAGCAGTACTTC
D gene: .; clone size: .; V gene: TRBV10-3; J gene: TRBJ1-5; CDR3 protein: CASQTGSNQPQHF; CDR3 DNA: TGTGCCTCCCAAACAGGGAGCAATCAGCCCCAGCATTTT
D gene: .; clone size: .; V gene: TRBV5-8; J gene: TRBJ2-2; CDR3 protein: CASSLHRTETGGELFF; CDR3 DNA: TGTGCCAGCAGCTTGCATCGAACCGAGACTGGCGGGGAGCTGTTTTTT